This T cell receptor beta chain was sequenced in a study of T cell repertoires in cytomegalovirus infection. TCRdb itself ran the reads through MiXCR, one entry per CDR3 protein. The top ten hold approximately 18% of the sample, which has under 850,000 distinct CDR3 sequences, around 31% seen once. Comment on this clonotype: Its antigen is undetermined.

Trimming removed 0 bases at V and 10 bases at J, with 13 bases between. Germline V lookup: CDR1 LGHNA, CDR2 YSLEER. The CDR3 loop spans 15 amino acids. This clonotype was obtained from a human donor in good health (CMV status not recorded). Some clones in this sample may be carry-over from other donors' samples. The sample was cultured PBMCs, taken from culture after CMV antigen stimulation. The chain has TRBV4-3 and TRBJ1-6; no clear D gene. The CDR3 coding sequence is TGCGCCAGCAGCCAAGACAGCGGGAGAAACTCACCCCTCCACTTT. This gives the protein CASSQDSGRNSPLHF.